A single sample is the source of the 14 T cell receptor beta chains below, sequenced in a study of Ad26.COV2.S vaccination and SARS-CoV-2 variants. The treatment: around 19 received Ad26.COV2.S at low or high dose, single or two shots; several received placebo; per-sample allocation not given. All samples were drawn on day 63, counting from the first vaccine or placebo injection. Assay: immunoSEQ multiplex PCR; the TCRdb copy retains only in-frame clones and omits some. The sample has hundreds of thousands of clones; over 75% are singletons. The specimen was peripheral blood, collected in a trial of Ad26.COV2.S vaccine versus placebo. The receptors stem from a person aged 18-65 years who received the Ad26.COV2.S COVID-19 vaccine or a placebo.

V and J are TRBV3-1 (or the pseudogene TRBV3-2) and TRBJ2-5, with TRBD1 as a possible D gene (5 bases). The germline V and J ends were trimmed by 0 bases and 2 bases, with 7 bases remaining between them. In germline, CDR1 is LGHDT, CDR2 YNNKEL (reference sequence). The CDR3 length is 14 residues. CDR3 in amino acids: CASSQDQGQETQYF. The CDR3 DNA reads TGTGCCAGCAGCCAAGATCAGGGACAAGAGACCCAGTACTTC.

The chain has TRBV28 and TRBJ1-4, with TRBD1 identical over 7 bases. This CDR3 comprises 19 residues. CDR1 and CDR2 (germline): MDHEN, SYDVKM. Germline trimming cut 6 bases from V and 0 bases from J; bases unmatched to any gene: 16. In DNA form, the CDR3 reads TGTGCCAGCAGCAGTCTATTGTGGGACAGCCTTGCAACTAATGAAAAACTGTTTTTT. Translation gives CASSSLLWDSLATNEKLFF. Using reference TRBV28 and TRBJ1-4 for the parts outside the CDR3, the full variable domain is DVKVTQSSRYLVKRTGEKVFLECVQDMDHENMFWYRQDPGLGLRLIYFSYDVKMKEKGDIPEGYSVSREKKERFSLILESASTNQTSMYLCASSSLLWDSLATNEKLFFGSGTQLSVL.

The chain links TRBV29-1 to TRBJ1-1, with a tentative D call TRBD1 (5 bases). The germline gives CDR1 SQVTM, CDR2 ANQGSEA. The CDR3 is 14 residues long. The V gene lost 6 bases and the J gene lost 5 bases, with 19 bases spanning the gap. CDR3 DNA: TGCAGCGTCAAAGATCAGGGTCGAGGGACTGAAGCTTTCTTT. Protein product: CSVKDQGRGTEAFF. The full variable domain, its missing parts supplied by reference TRBV29-1 and TRBJ1-1, is SAVISQKPSRDICQRGTSLTIQCQVDSQVTMMFWYRQQPGQSLTLIATANQGSEATYESGFVIDKFPISRPNLTFSTLTVSNMSPEDSSIYLCSVKDQGRGTEAFFGQGTRLTVV.

The chain couples TRBV27 to TRBJ1-4, with 10 bases fitting TRBD1. The V segment lost 4 bases and the J segment 8 bases; nucleotides outside the gene matches: 4. There are 14 residues in the CDR3. Germline CDR1 and CDR2: MNHEY and SMNVEV (reference sequence). CDR3 region: CASSSTGGWEKLFF. CDR3 bases: TGTGCCAGCAGTTCGACAGGGGGCTGGGAAAAACTGTTTTTT.

The chain carries TRBV5-6 and TRBJ1-3, with a tentative D call TRBD1 (5 bases). The CDR3 extends over 18 amino acids. CDR1 and CDR2 from the germline V gene are SGHDT and YYEEEE. Trimming stripped 6 bases from V and 0 bases from J, with 22 bases between. CDR3 region: CASTLRGSGAYSGNTIYF. DNA of the CDR3: TGTGCCAGCACCTTACGGGGTTCCGGGGCCTACTCTGGAAACACCATATATTTT.

The V and J genes are TRBV5-1 and TRBJ2-7, with 13 nucleotides matching TRBD2. V trimming: 4 bases; J trimming: 2 bases; junction bases outside the gene matches: 6. This CDR3 contains 16 residues. Germline CDR1 reads SGHRS; CDR2 reads YFSETQ. The CDR3: CASSETSGGLTYEQYF. The CDR3 region has the DNA TGCGCCAGCAGCGAGACTAGCGGGGGGCTAACCTACGAGCAGTACTTC.

The chain links TRBV7-8 to TRBJ1-1; D ambiguous. The CDR3 consists of 14 residues. Trimming stripped 0 bases from V and 6 bases from J, with 11 bases between. Germline V gene data show CDR1 as SGHVS and CDR2 as FQNEAQ. The CDR3: CASSLAGVVSEAFF. The CDR3 DNA reads TGTGCCAGCAGCTTAGCTGGGGTGGTTTCTGAAGCTTTCTTT.

J is TRBJ1-2 and V is TRBV6-4; D call uncertain. CDR1 MRHNA and CDR2 SNTAGT come from the germline V gene. The V and J ends lost 0 bases and 7 bases respectively, with 12 bases between them. The CDR3 is 14 amino acids. Here the CDR3 DNA reads TGTGCCAGCAGTGACTCGATGGGAACTCGTGGCTACACCTTC. Its translation: CASSDSMGTRGYTF.

The chain carries TRBV14 and TRBJ2-7, with 8 bases identical to TRBD1. From germline, CDR1 is SGHDN and CDR2 FVKESK. The CDR3 is 19 residues long. With 1 base clipped from V and 0 bases from J, the junction kept 14 bases outside the gene matches. The DNA for the CDR3 is TGTGCCAGCAGCCAAGTCGGCAGGGGGCGTTCAGGTTACTCCTACGAGCAGTACTTC. Translating gives CASSQVGRGRSGYSYEQYF.

The CDR3 spells CASSRRQGTMNTEAFF. The CDR3 DNA follows: TGTGCCAGTAGTCGTCGACAGGGGACTATGAACACTGAAGCTTTCTTT. The J gene is TRBJ1-1, the V gene TRBV19; TRBD1 matches at 8 bases. Trimming at V came to 5 bases and at J to 0 bases, leaving 8 bases not matched to a gene. Germline CDR1 LNHDA, CDR2 SQIVND (reference sequence). The CDR3 sequence is 16 residues long.

This clone was seen only a few times. For the CDR3, the DNA is TGCGCCAGCACCCCCCCGGGACAGAATGATGGCTACACCTTC. Translation: CASTPPGQNDGYTF. The chain combines TRBV4-1 with TRBJ1-2, with TRBD1 matching over 7 bases. The CDR3 is 14 amino acids. J gave up 6 bases and V 7 bases, and 11 bases lay outside the gene matches. Looked up from germline, CDR1 is MGHRA and CDR2 is YSYEKL.

This clone was observed once. This chain uses TRBV5-1 with TRBJ2-3; 9 bases align to TRBD1. The CDR3 runs 16 residues. The trim removed 7 bases at V and 2 bases at J, leaving 11 bases unmatched. Germline-derived CDR1 and CDR2 are SGHRS and YFSETQ. The CDR3 sequence is CASGDRDRDPTDTQYF. In DNA form, the CDR3 reads TGCGCCAGCGGGGACCGGGACAGGGATCCCACAGATACGCAGTATTTT.

The chain carries TRBV27 and TRBJ2-1; the D gene is possibly TRBD2 (6 bases). The CDR3 contains 16 residues. The germline CDR1 and CDR2 sequences are MNHEY and SMNVEV (reference sequence). V gave up 6 bases and J gave up 2 bases, with 17 bases separating them. Here the CDR3 DNA reads TGTGCCAGCAGCCCCCCCGGGGGAGGACCCTACAATGAGCAGTTCTTC. It specifies CASSPPGGGPYNEQFF.

The genes are TRBV2 and TRBJ2-2; maybe TRBD2 (6 bases). This CDR3 is built from 14 residues. Trimming shortened V by 6 bases and J by 1 base, and 9 bases separated the two germline ends. Germline loops: CDR1 SNHLY, CDR2 FYNNEI. CDR3 loop: CASRGGENTGELFF. Written as DNA, the CDR3 is TGTGCCAGCAGGGGGGGAGAGAACACCGGGGAGCTGTTTTTT.